Listed below are T cell receptor beta chains from one sample, sequenced in a study of blood T cell repertoires in COVID-19. Only in-frame clones appear in the TCRdb table, and some are missing; sequencing was by immunoSEQ multiplex PCR. The sample records about 160,000 clones, more than 75% being singletons. The sequenced sample consisted of peripheral blood. The source of these receptors is a man aged 60 to 75 with active or convalescent COVID-19. CDR3s include the opening cysteine and the closing phenylalanine or tryptophan. Fields, in order: D gene, J gene, V gene, clone size, CDR3 protein, CDR3 DNA. A D gene is named only where the DNA matches it firmly. Clone size is not always given. Where it is, it says once, few, many or a class for expanded clones.

D gene: TRBD2
J gene: TRBJ2-7
V gene: TRBV11-2
clone size: -
CDR3 protein: CASSSPGLAGGPHEQYF
CDR3 DNA: TGTGCCAGCAGCTCCCCGGGACTAGCGGGAGGGCCGCACGAGCAGTACTTC

D gene: -
J gene: TRBJ2-7
V gene: TRBV19
clone size: -
CDR3 protein: CASSLQGSYEQYF
CDR3 DNA: TGTGCCAGTAGTCTACAGGGTTCATACGAGCAGTACTTC

D gene: TRBD2
J gene: TRBJ2-2
V gene: TRBV6-5
clone size: -
CDR3 protein: CASSRAGVDTGELFF
CDR3 DNA: TGTGCCAGCAGCCGAGCGGGAGTAGACACCGGGGAGCTGTTTTTT

D gene: TRBD1
J gene: TRBJ1-2
V gene: TRBV18
clone size: once
CDR3 protein: CASSVDRVPTNYGYTF
CDR3 DNA: TGTGCCAGCTCAGTGGACAGGGTTCCGACTAACTATGGCTACACCTTC

D gene: -
J gene: TRBJ2-7
V gene: TRBV9
clone size: -
CDR3 protein: CASSGGPGGEQYF
CDR3 DNA: TGTGCCAGCAGCGGAGGGCCCGGGGGCGAGCAGTACTTC

D gene: -
J gene: TRBJ1-5
V gene: TRBV10-3
clone size: -
CDR3 protein: CAISESAGNQPQHF
CDR3 DNA: TGTGCCATCAGTGAGTCCGCAGGGAATCAGCCCCAGCATTTT

D gene: -
J gene: TRBJ1-6
V gene: TRBV6-1
clone size: -
CDR3 protein: CASSDLYNSPLHF
CDR3 DNA: TGTGCCAGCAGTGACCTTTATAATTCACCCCTCCACTTT

D gene: TRBD2
J gene: TRBJ2-1
V gene: TRBV11-2
clone size: -
CDR3 protein: CASSLEGGGGQVRNEQFF
CDR3 DNA: TGTGCCAGCAGCTTAGAGGGCGGGGGGGGCCAGGTTCGGAATGAGCAGTTCTTC

D gene: -
J gene: TRBJ1-2
V gene: TRBV6-6
clone size: -
CDR3 protein: CASSYVQGYTF
CDR3 DNA: TGTGCCAGCAGTTACGTTCAGGGCTACACCTTC

D gene: -
J gene: TRBJ1-2
V gene: TRBV30
clone size: -
CDR3 protein: CAWSEIQANYGYTF
CDR3 DNA: TGTGCCTGGAGTGAGATACAGGCAAACTATGGCTACACCTTC

D gene: -
J gene: TRBJ1-3
V gene: TRBV6-2/TRBV6-3
clone size: -
CDR3 protein: CASSYLQTAFISGNTIYF
CDR3 DNA: TGTGCCAGCAGTTACCTCCAGACAGCTTTTATCTCTGGAAACACCATATATTTT

D gene: TRBD1
J gene: TRBJ1-1
V gene: TRBV27
clone size: -
CDR3 protein: CASSPTGRRNTEAFF
CDR3 DNA: TGTGCCAGCAGCCCGACAGGGAGGCGGAACACTGAAGCTTTCTTT

D gene: -
J gene: TRBJ1-1
V gene: TRBV19
clone size: -
CDR3 protein: CASSISGWTEAFF
CDR3 DNA: TGTGCCAGTAGTATTTCGGGGTGGACTGAAGCTTTCTTT

D gene: -
J gene: TRBJ2-1
V gene: TRBV2
clone size: -
CDR3 protein: CASSGMSGGSYNEQFF
CDR3 DNA: TGTGCCAGCAGTGGTATGAGCGGAGGCTCCTACAATGAGCAGTTCTTC

D gene: TRBD1
J gene: TRBJ1-1
V gene: TRBV19
clone size: -
CDR3 protein: CASSPEAGGRNTEAFF
CDR3 DNA: TGTGCCAGTAGCCCGGAGGCAGGGGGCAGGAACACTGAAGCTTTCTTT

D gene: -
J gene: TRBJ1-4
V gene: TRBV18
clone size: once
CDR3 protein: CASSFDRLARANEKLFF
CDR3 DNA: TGTGCCAGCTCATTTGACAGGCTCGCGCGGGCTAATGAAAAACTGTTTTTT

D gene: TRBD1
J gene: TRBJ2-7
V gene: TRBV7-4
clone size: -
CDR3 protein: CASSFKRGTGDHEQYF
CDR3 DNA: TGTGCCAGCAGCTTTAAACGCGGGACAGGGGACCACGAGCAGTACTTC

D gene: TRBD2
J gene: TRBJ2-5
V gene: TRBV30
clone size: -
CDR3 protein: CAGKREGRETQYF
CDR3 DNA: TGTGCCGGAAAGCGGGAGGGCCGGGAGACCCAGTACTTC

D gene: TRBD2
J gene: TRBJ2-7
V gene: TRBV25-1
clone size: -
CDR3 protein: CASSEAASGKKRYEQYF
CDR3 DNA: TGTGCCAGCAGTGAGGCGGCTAGCGGGAAAAAGCGGTACGAGCAGTACTTC

D gene: -
J gene: TRBJ1-1
V gene: TRBV6-1
clone size: -
CDR3 protein: CASSEGSQGNTEAFF
CDR3 DNA: TGTGCCAGCAGTGAAGGCAGTCAGGGGAACACTGAAGCTTTCTTT

D gene: TRBD2
J gene: TRBJ2-1
V gene: TRBV7-2
clone size: -
CDR3 protein: CASSLGGRGGEQFF
CDR3 DNA: TGTGCCAGCAGCTTAGGAGGACGGGGGGGTGAGCAGTTCTTC

D gene: TRBD2
J gene: TRBJ2-2
V gene: TRBV3-1/TRBV3-2
clone size: -
CDR3 protein: CASSQRTSGNTGELFF
CDR3 DNA: TGTGCCAGCAGCCAACGGACTAGCGGAAACACCGGGGAGCTGTTTTTT

D gene: TRBD1
J gene: TRBJ1-5
V gene: TRBV9
clone size: -
CDR3 protein: CASSVWTGQRPQHF
CDR3 DNA: TGTGCCAGCAGCGTCTGGACAGGCCAGAGGCCCCAGCATTTT

D gene: -
J gene: TRBJ1-1
V gene: TRBV12-3/TRBV12-4
clone size: -
CDR3 protein: CASRAGSEAFF
CDR3 DNA: TGTGCCAGCAGGGCTGGTTCCGAAGCTTTCTTT

D gene: -
J gene: TRBJ2-3
V gene: TRBV11-2
clone size: few
CDR3 protein: CASSLGYDTQYF
CDR3 DNA: TGTGCCAGCAGCTTAGGTTATGATACGCAGTATTTT

D gene: -
J gene: TRBJ1-2
V gene: TRBV6-5
clone size: -
CDR3 protein: CASKGGLGYGYTF
CDR3 DNA: TGTGCCAGCAAGGGAGGCTTAGGCTATGGCTACACCTTC

D gene: TRBD1
J gene: TRBJ1-4
V gene: TRBV18
clone size: -
CDR3 protein: CASSLGQGAHNEKLFF
CDR3 DNA: TGTGCCAGCTCTCTCGGACAGGGGGCGCATAATGAAAAACTGTTTTTT

D gene: TRBD2
J gene: TRBJ2-3
V gene: TRBV5-1
clone size: -
CDR3 protein: CASSLGAAGGADTQYF
CDR3 DNA: TGCGCCAGCAGCTTGGGAGCAGCGGGGGGGGCAGATACGCAGTATTTT

D gene: TRBD1
J gene: TRBJ1-6
V gene: TRBV6-1
clone size: few
CDR3 protein: CASSDRDRGSFDSPLHF
CDR3 DNA: TGTGCCAGCAGTGATAGGGACAGGGGATCTTTTGATTCACCCCTCCACTTT

D gene: TRBD2
J gene: TRBJ2-3
V gene: TRBV5-1
clone size: -
CDR3 protein: CASSRLAVSTDTQYF
CDR3 DNA: TGCGCCAGCAGCAGACTAGCGGTTAGCACAGATACGCAGTATTTT

D gene: TRBD1
J gene: TRBJ1-1
V gene: TRBV18
clone size: -
CDR3 protein: CASSKQGAPEAFF
CDR3 DNA: TGTGCCAGCTCAAAGCAGGGGGCGCCTGAAGCTTTCTTT

D gene: TRBD1
J gene: TRBJ1-5
V gene: TRBV2
clone size: -
CDR3 protein: CASSGTGGDQPQHF
CDR3 DNA: TGTGCCAGCAGTGGTACAGGGGGCGACCAGCCCCAGCATTTT

D gene: -
J gene: TRBJ1-3
V gene: TRBV9
clone size: -
CDR3 protein: CASSVQAYSGNTIYF
CDR3 DNA: TGTGCCAGCAGCGTTCAGGCCTACTCTGGAAACACCATATATTTT

D gene: TRBD1
J gene: TRBJ1-2
V gene: TRBV3-1/TRBV3-2
clone size: -
CDR3 protein: CASSQGRTGVAYGYTF
CDR3 DNA: TGTGCCAGCAGCCAAGGCAGGACAGGGGTGGCGTATGGCTACACCTTC

D gene: TRBD2
J gene: TRBJ2-7
V gene: TRBV7-2
clone size: -
CDR3 protein: CASSLGAGRSSGEQYF
CDR3 DNA: TGTGCCAGCAGCTTAGGAGCGGGACGCTCTTCGGGCGAGCAGTACTTC

D gene: -
J gene: TRBJ2-5
V gene: TRBV21-1
clone size: -
CDR3 protein: CASNPRRSRKEETQYF
CDR3 DNA: TGTGCCAGCAACCCAAGGCGGAGTAGAAAAGAAGAGACCCAGTACTTC

D gene: -
J gene: TRBJ2-5
V gene: TRBV4-2
clone size: -
CDR3 protein: CASSQVGAAYQETQYF
CDR3 DNA: TGTGCCAGCAGCCAAGTGGGGGCAGCGTACCAAGAGACCCAGTACTTC

D gene: -
J gene: TRBJ2-5
V gene: TRBV2
clone size: -
CDR3 protein: CASSEAGGLWGTQYF
CDR3 DNA: TGTGCCAGCAGTGAAGCGGGAGGCCTCTGGGGGACCCAGTACTTC

D gene: -
J gene: TRBJ1-6
V gene: TRBV2
clone size: -
CDR3 protein: CASSAQGDNSPLHF
CDR3 DNA: TGTGCCAGCAGTGCACAGGGAGATAATTCACCCCTCCACTTT

D gene: TRBD2
J gene: TRBJ2-5
V gene: TRBV5-1
clone size: -
CDR3 protein: CASSARGLAGGYQETQYF
CDR3 DNA: TGCGCCAGCAGCGCGAGGGGACTAGCGGGGGGATACCAAGAGACCCAGTACTTC

D gene: TRBD2
J gene: TRBJ2-3
V gene: TRBV7-2
clone size: -
CDR3 protein: CASRLAGGNPDTQYF
CDR3 DNA: TGTGCCAGCAGATTAGCGGGAGGGAATCCAGATACGCAGTATTTT

D gene: -
J gene: TRBJ1-1
V gene: TRBV6-4
clone size: -
CDR3 protein: CASSEEEGRNTEAFF
CDR3 DNA: TGTGCCAGCAGTGAAGAAGAAGGGAGGAACACTGAAGCTTTCTTT

D gene: TRBD1
J gene: TRBJ1-1
V gene: TRBV5-5
clone size: -
CDR3 protein: CASSSYDRERDTEAFF
CDR3 DNA: TGTGCCAGCAGTTCTTATGACAGGGAGAGGGACACTGAAGCTTTCTTT

D gene: -
J gene: TRBJ1-1
V gene: TRBV9
clone size: -
CDR3 protein: CASSVGGVNTEAFF
CDR3 DNA: TGTGCCAGCAGCGTAGGGGGGGTGAACACTGAAGCTTTCTTT

D gene: TRBD2
J gene: TRBJ2-7
V gene: TRBV6-5
clone size: -
CDR3 protein: CASSYSRLAGYEQYF
CDR3 DNA: TGTGCCAGCAGTTACTCTCGCCTAGCGGGCTACGAGCAGTACTTC

D gene: TRBD1
J gene: TRBJ2-2
V gene: TRBV19
clone size: once
CDR3 protein: CATRQGQGDPGTGELFF
CDR3 DNA: TGTGCCACCCGGCAAGGACAGGGCGATCCGGGGACCGGGGAGCTGTTTTTT

D gene: TRBD1
J gene: TRBJ2-7
V gene: TRBV29-1
clone size: -
CDR3 protein: CSVEGQGGSYEQYF
CDR3 DNA: TGCAGCGTTGAGGGACAGGGTGGAAGCTACGAGCAGTACTTC

D gene: TRBD1
J gene: TRBJ2-2
V gene: TRBV18
clone size: -
CDR3 protein: CASSPPGQGFTGELFF
CDR3 DNA: TGTGCCAGCTCACCACCGGGACAGGGCTTCACCGGGGAGCTGTTTTTT

D gene: -
J gene: TRBJ1-1
V gene: TRBV5-4
clone size: -
CDR3 protein: CASSLTAGNTEAFF
CDR3 DNA: TGTGCCAGCAGCTTAACGGCAGGGAACACTGAAGCTTTCTTT

D gene: TRBD1
J gene: TRBJ1-1
V gene: TRBV6-5
clone size: -
CDR3 protein: CASRTTGGVNSEAFF
CDR3 DNA: TGTGCCAGCAGAACAACAGGGGGGGTAAACTCTGAAGCTTTCTTT